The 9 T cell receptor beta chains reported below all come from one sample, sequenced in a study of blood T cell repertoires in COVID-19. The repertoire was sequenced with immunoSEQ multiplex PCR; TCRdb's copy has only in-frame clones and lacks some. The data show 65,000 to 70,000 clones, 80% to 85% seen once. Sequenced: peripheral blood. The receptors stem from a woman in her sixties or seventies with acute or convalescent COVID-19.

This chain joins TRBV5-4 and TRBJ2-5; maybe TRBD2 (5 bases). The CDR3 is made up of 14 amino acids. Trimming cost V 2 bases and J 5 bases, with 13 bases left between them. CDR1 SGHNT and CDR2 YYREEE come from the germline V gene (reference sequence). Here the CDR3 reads CASSFGSERETQYF. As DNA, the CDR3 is TGTGCCAGCAGCTTTGGGAGTGAGAGGGAGACCCAGTACTTC.

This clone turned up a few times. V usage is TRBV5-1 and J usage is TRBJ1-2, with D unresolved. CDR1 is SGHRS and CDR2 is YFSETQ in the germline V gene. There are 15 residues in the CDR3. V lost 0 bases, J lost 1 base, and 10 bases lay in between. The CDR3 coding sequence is TGCGCCAGCAGCTTGGTACTCGGGGTTAACTATGGCTACACCTTC. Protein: CASSLVLGVNYGYTF.

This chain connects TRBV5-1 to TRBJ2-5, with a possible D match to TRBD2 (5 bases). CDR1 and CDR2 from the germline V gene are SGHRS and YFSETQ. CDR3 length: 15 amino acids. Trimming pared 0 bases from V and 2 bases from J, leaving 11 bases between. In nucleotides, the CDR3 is TGCGCCAGCAGCTTGGGCCGGGGAGTACAAGAGACCCAGTACTTC. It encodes CASSLGRGVQETQYF.

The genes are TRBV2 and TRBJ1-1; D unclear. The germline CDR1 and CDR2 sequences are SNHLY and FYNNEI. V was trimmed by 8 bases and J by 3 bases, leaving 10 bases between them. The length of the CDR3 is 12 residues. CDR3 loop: CASLGEDTEAFF. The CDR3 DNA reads TGTGCCAGCCTCGGGGAGGACACTGAAGCTTTCTTT.

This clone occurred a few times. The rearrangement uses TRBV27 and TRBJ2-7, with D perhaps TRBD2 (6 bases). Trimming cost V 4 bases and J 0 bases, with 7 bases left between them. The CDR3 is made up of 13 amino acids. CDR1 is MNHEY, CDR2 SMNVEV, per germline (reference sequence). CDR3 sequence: CASSWRDSYEQYF. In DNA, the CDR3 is TGTGCCAGCAGTTGGCGGGACTCCTACGAGCAGTACTTC.

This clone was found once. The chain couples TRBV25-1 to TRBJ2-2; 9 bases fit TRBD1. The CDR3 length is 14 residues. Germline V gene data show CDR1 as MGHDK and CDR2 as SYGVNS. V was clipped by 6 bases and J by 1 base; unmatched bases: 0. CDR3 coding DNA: TGTGCCAGCAGGGACAGGGGGAACACCGGGGAGCTGTTTTTT. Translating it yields CASRDRGNTGELFF.

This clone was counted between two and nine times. The chain's CDR3 is CAWKGLAGALNTGELFF. CDR3 nucleotides: TGTGCCTGGAAGGGGCTAGCGGGGGCCCTGAACACCGGGGAGCTGTTTTTT. The chain carries TRBV30 and TRBJ2-2; 10 nucleotides line up with TRBD2. Germline V lookup: CDR1 GTSNPN, CDR2 SVGIG (reference sequence). J gave up 1 base and V 4 bases, and 9 bases lay outside the gene matches. CDR3 length: 17 residues.

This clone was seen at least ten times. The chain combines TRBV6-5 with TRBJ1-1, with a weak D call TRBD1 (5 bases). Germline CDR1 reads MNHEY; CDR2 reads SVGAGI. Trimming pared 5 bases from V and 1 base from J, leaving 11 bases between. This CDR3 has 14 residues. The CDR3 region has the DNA TGTGCCAGCAGTCAGAATACAGGGAACACTGAAGCTTTCTTT. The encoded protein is CASSQNTGNTEAFF.

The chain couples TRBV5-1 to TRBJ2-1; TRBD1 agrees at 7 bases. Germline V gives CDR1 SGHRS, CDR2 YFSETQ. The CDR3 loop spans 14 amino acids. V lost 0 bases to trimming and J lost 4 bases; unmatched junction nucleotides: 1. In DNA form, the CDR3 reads TGCGCCAGCAGCTTGGACAGGGGTTACAATGAGCAGTTCTTC. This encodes CASSLDRGYNEQFF.